Listed below are T cell receptor beta chains from one sample, sequenced in a study of T cells after yellow fever vaccination. TCRdb reprocessed the 5' RACE reads via MiXCR and lists one record per CDR3 protein. The table has 500,000 to 650,000 distinct CDR3 sequences, about 15% seen once. Sequencing was performed on PBMCs, taken around 5 days after the first yellow fever vaccination. These receptors originate from a young man who received the YFV17D yellow fever vaccine. Each CDR3 is given with its conserved first and last residue. Fields, in order: V gene, clone size, D gene, J gene, CDR3 protein, CDR3 DNA. D genes are given only for firm matches. Rows give clone size only sometimes, using once, few, many, or a class for an expanded clone.

v_call: TRBV2
clone_size: few
d_call: TRBD2
j_call: TRBJ2-2
cdr3_aa: CASSFQTSGRANTGELFF
cdr3_nt: TGTGCCAGCAGCTTCCAGACTAGCGGGCGCGCGAACACCGGGGAGCTGTTTTTT

v_call: TRBV2
clone_size: -
d_call: -
j_call: TRBJ2-7
cdr3_aa: CASSEVRRGLSYEQYF
cdr3_nt: TGTGCCAGCAGTGAGGTACGGAGGGGGCTCAGCTACGAGCAGTACTTC

v_call: TRBV5-4
clone_size: -
d_call: -
j_call: TRBJ2-1
cdr3_aa: CASSPGGYYYNEQFF
cdr3_nt: TGTGCCAGCAGCCCTGGAGGATATTACTACAATGAGCAGTTCTTC

v_call: TRBV9
clone_size: -
d_call: -
j_call: TRBJ2-2
cdr3_aa: CASSVEDRGELFF
cdr3_nt: TGTGCCAGCAGCGTAGAAGACAGGGGGGAGCTGTTTTTT

v_call: TRBV12-3/TRBV12-4
clone_size: -
d_call: -
j_call: TRBJ2-3
cdr3_aa: CASSLIAQGGRYF
cdr3_nt: TGTGCCAGCAGTTTAATCGCTCAGGGTGGGCGGTATTTT

v_call: TRBV25-1
clone_size: -
d_call: -
j_call: TRBJ1-5
cdr3_aa: CASSERGGNQPQHF
cdr3_nt: TGTGCCAGCAGTGAAAGGGGGGGCAATCAGCCCCAGCATTTT

v_call: TRBV5-1
clone_size: -
d_call: -
j_call: TRBJ1-2
cdr3_aa: CASSLAKERRRGGYTF
cdr3_nt: TGCGCCAGCAGCTTGGCCAAAGAGCGGAGGAGGGGTGGCTACACCTTC

v_call: TRBV25-1
clone_size: few
d_call: -
j_call: TRBJ1-4
cdr3_aa: CASSETEKLFF
cdr3_nt: TGTGCCAGCAGTGAGACGGAGAAACTGTTTTTT

v_call: TRBV20-1
clone_size: few
d_call: TRBD2
j_call: TRBJ2-1
cdr3_aa: CSAPRLAVNNEQFF
cdr3_nt: TGCAGTGCCCCCCGGCTAGCGGTTAACAATGAGCAGTTCTTC

v_call: TRBV10-3
clone_size: -
d_call: TRBD2
j_call: TRBJ2-2
cdr3_aa: CAISRTRGDTGELFF
cdr3_nt: TGTGCCATCAGTAGGACTAGAGGTGACACCGGGGAGCTGTTTTTT

v_call: TRBV7-2
clone_size: -
d_call: -
j_call: TRBJ2-5
cdr3_aa: CASSSYSTPETQYF
cdr3_nt: TGTGCCAGCAGCTCCTACAGCACTCCAGAGACCCAGTACTTC

v_call: TRBV20-1
clone_size: -
d_call: TRBD1
j_call: TRBJ1-5
cdr3_aa: CSAPRTGSWAYSNQPQHF
cdr3_nt: TGCAGTGCACCCAGGACAGGGTCCTGGGCTTATAGCAATCAGCCCCAGCATTTT

v_call: TRBV19
clone_size: -
d_call: TRBD1
j_call: TRBJ1-5
cdr3_aa: CASSPGQAGGQPQHF
cdr3_nt: TGTGCCAGTAGCCCGGGACAGGCCGGCGGTCAGCCCCAGCATTTT

v_call: TRBV4-1
clone_size: few
d_call: -
j_call: TRBJ2-7
cdr3_aa: CASSSGNHEQYF
cdr3_nt: TGCGCCAGCAGCTCAGGGAACCACGAGCAGTACTTC

v_call: TRBV6-2/TRBV6-3
clone_size: -
d_call: -
j_call: TRBJ2-3
cdr3_aa: CASSYSGTGRPDTQYF
cdr3_nt: TGTGCCAGCAGTTACTCGGGGACCGGGCGTCCAGATACGCAGTATTTT

v_call: TRBV7-2
clone_size: many
d_call: TRBD1
j_call: TRBJ1-6
cdr3_aa: CASSQRTGGDSPLHF
cdr3_nt: TGTGCCAGCAGCCAAAGGACAGGGGGAGATTCACCCCTCCACTTT

v_call: TRBV7-8
clone_size: -
d_call: -
j_call: TRBJ2-3
cdr3_aa: CASSLAPGHSTDTQYF
cdr3_nt: TGTGCCAGCAGCTTAGCACCAGGGCATAGCACAGATACGCAGTATTTT

v_call: TRBV29-1
clone_size: few
d_call: TRBD1
j_call: TRBJ1-1
cdr3_aa: CSAIGQANTEAFF
cdr3_nt: TGCAGCGCTATTGGACAGGCGAACACTGAAGCTTTCTTT

v_call: TRBV9
clone_size: -
d_call: -
j_call: TRBJ2-1
cdr3_aa: CASSTAGYDTHDNEQFF
cdr3_nt: TGTGCCAGCAGCACCGCGGGGTACGATACCCATGACAATGAGCAGTTCTTC

v_call: TRBV2
clone_size: -
d_call: -
j_call: TRBJ2-7
cdr3_aa: CASKGVYEQYF
cdr3_nt: TGTGCCAGCAAAGGGGTCTACGAGCAGTACTTC

v_call: TRBV7-9
clone_size: -
d_call: -
j_call: TRBJ1-2
cdr3_aa: CASSLVYGRTTYGYTF
cdr3_nt: TGTGCCAGCAGCTTAGTATATGGGCGTACGACCTATGGCTACACCTTC

v_call: TRBV5-1
clone_size: -
d_call: -
j_call: TRBJ2-7
cdr3_aa: CASSLDILSGGAEQYF
cdr3_nt: TGCGCCAGCAGCTTGGATATTTTATCGGGGGGCGCCGAGCAGTACTTC

v_call: TRBV4-3
clone_size: few
d_call: -
j_call: TRBJ2-1
cdr3_aa: CASSQEGLADNNEQFF
cdr3_nt: TGCGCCAGCAGCCAAGAGGGCCTAGCCGATAACAATGAGCAGTTCTTC

v_call: TRBV12-3/TRBV12-4
clone_size: few
d_call: TRBD1
j_call: TRBJ1-1
cdr3_aa: CASRRDSENTEAFF
cdr3_nt: TGTGCCAGCAGGAGGGACAGTGAGAACACTGAAGCTTTCTTT

v_call: TRBV3-1
clone_size: -
d_call: TRBD2
j_call: TRBJ2-6
cdr3_aa: CASSQDRGVSGANVLTF
cdr3_nt: TGTGCCAGCAGCCAGGACCGGGGGGTCTCTGGGGCCAACGTCCTGACTTTC

v_call: TRBV5-1
clone_size: -
d_call: -
j_call: TRBJ1-4
cdr3_aa: CASSPGVGDNEKLFF
cdr3_nt: TGCGCCAGCAGCCCTGGCGTAGGAGACAATGAAAAACTGTTTTTT

v_call: TRBV4-1
clone_size: -
d_call: -
j_call: TRBJ2-7
cdr3_aa: CASSSGGGGYEQYF
cdr3_nt: TGCGCCAGCAGCTCAGGGGGCGGGGGGTACGAGCAGTACTTC

v_call: TRBV3-1
clone_size: few
d_call: -
j_call: TRBJ1-1
cdr3_aa: CASSQEGSSNTEAFF
cdr3_nt: TGTGCCAGCAGCCAAGAGGGGTCCAGCAACACTGAAGCTTTCTTT

v_call: TRBV12-5
clone_size: -
d_call: -
j_call: TRBJ2-6
cdr3_aa: CASGWAWSRGISQPGANVLTF
cdr3_nt: TGTGCTAGTGGTTGGGCCTGGAGCAGGGGTATTAGTCAACCTGGGGCCAACGTCCTGACTTTC

v_call: TRBV27
clone_size: few
d_call: TRBD1
j_call: TRBJ2-7
cdr3_aa: CASNHRGSAYEQYF
cdr3_nt: TGTGCCAGCAATCACAGGGGGTCTGCCTACGAGCAGTACTTC

v_call: TRBV15
clone_size: few
d_call: -
j_call: TRBJ2-3
cdr3_aa: CATSREWQLSTDTQYF
cdr3_nt: TGTGCCACCAGCAGAGAATGGCAGTTGAGCACAGATACGCAGTATTTT

v_call: TRBV6-5
clone_size: -
d_call: -
j_call: TRBJ2-1
cdr3_aa: CASSYRGAAYNEQFF
cdr3_nt: TGTGCCAGCAGTTACAGAGGGGCTGCCTACAATGAGCAGTTCTTC

v_call: TRBV12-3/TRBV12-4
clone_size: -
d_call: TRBD1
j_call: TRBJ1-4
cdr3_aa: CASSPLDRVRGKLFF
cdr3_nt: TGTGCCAGCAGCCCGCTTGACAGGGTGCGGGGAAAACTGTTTTTT

v_call: TRBV7-2
clone_size: few
d_call: -
j_call: TRBJ2-7
cdr3_aa: CASSLATGVPYEQYF
cdr3_nt: TGTGCCAGCAGCTTAGCCACCGGGGTCCCCTACGAGCAGTACTTC

v_call: TRBV7-9
clone_size: many
d_call: TRBD1
j_call: TRBJ2-5
cdr3_aa: CASSEDRVMETQYF
cdr3_nt: TGTGCCAGCTCCGAGGACAGGGTAATGGAGACCCAGTACTTC

v_call: TRBV2
clone_size: -
d_call: -
j_call: TRBJ2-5
cdr3_aa: CASNLHRGGETQYF
cdr3_nt: TGTGCCAGCAACCTCCACCGAGGGGGGGAGACCCAGTACTTC

v_call: TRBV5-1
clone_size: few
d_call: TRBD2
j_call: TRBJ2-3
cdr3_aa: CASSSQAGGPGRITQYF
cdr3_nt: TGCGCCAGCAGCTCACAAGCGGGGGGGCCGGGAAGGATTACGCAGTATTTT

v_call: TRBV6-6
clone_size: few
d_call: TRBD1
j_call: TRBJ1-2
cdr3_aa: CASFNQGGYGYTF
cdr3_nt: TGTGCCAGCTTTAACCAGGGGGGCTATGGCTACACCTTC

v_call: TRBV4-3
clone_size: -
d_call: TRBD2
j_call: TRBJ2-5
cdr3_aa: CASSQRLHGLAGGQETQYF
cdr3_nt: TGCGCCAGCAGCCAAAGACTCCATGGACTAGCGGGGGGCCAAGAGACCCAGTACTTC

v_call: TRBV23-1
clone_size: few
d_call: -
j_call: TRBJ2-5
cdr3_aa: CASSQCGRRYQETQYF
cdr3_nt: TGCGCCAGCAGTCAATGCGGACGGAGGTACCAAGAGACCCAGTACTTC